In this sample, the clone carrying this T cell receptor beta chain turned up a few times. No antigen is known for it. The CDR3 is 12 residues long. V lost 10 bases, J lost 2 bases, and 10 bases lay in between. The germline V gene encodes CDR1 LNHNV and CDR2 YYDKDF (reference sequence). This sample is part of a study of T cell repertoires in cytomegalovirus infection. Study-level background: In public TCR beta signatures, there were indications of both CMV infection and matching HLA type.

Study-wide results and caveats: Dominating the ex vivo response were HLA-C-restricted CMV-specific TCR beta clonotypes.

One entry per CDR3 protein results from TCRdb running MiXCR on the reads. The table lists roughly 990,000 distinct CDR3 sequences, around a third of them singletons. The chain carries TRBV15 and TRBJ2-3; D not certain. The TCR originated in a human donor in good health (CMV status not recorded). Some clones in this sample may be carry-over from other donors' samples. The input for sequencing was cultured CD8+ T cells from PBMCs, taken from culture after CMV antigen stimulation. CDR3 bases: TGTGCCATCCTAACATACACAGATACGCAGTATTTT. Translating it yields CAILTYTDTQYF.